These 23 T cell receptor beta chains were sequenced from one sample in a study of spatial heterogeneity in lung cancer. Time point denoted: sample taken at primary tumor resection. One entry per CDR3 protein results from TCRdb running MiXCR on the 5' RACE reads. Among over 50,000 distinct CDR3 sequences listed, approximately 6.3% were seen once. This material consisted of PBMCs, taken at surgery. These receptors all come from a female donor with early-stage non-small cell lung cancer.

This clonotype has more than one count but fewer than ten. The chain uses TRBV6-6 and TRBJ1-3; no clear D. V was pared by 6 bases and J by 4 bases, with 16 bases between. This CDR3 is 15 amino acids long. Germline V gene data show CDR1 as MNHNY and CDR2 as SVGAGI (reference sequence). The CDR3 here is CASSHDTKTGNTIYF. The CDR3 nucleotides read TGTGCCAGCAGCCACGATACAAAGACGGGAAACACCATATATTTT.

The chain is built from TRBV19 and TRBJ1-5, with TRBD1 as a possible D gene (5 bases). V shed 6 bases and J shed 4 bases, with 13 bases lying between them. In germline, CDR1 is LNHDA, CDR2 SQIVND (reference sequence). The CDR3 is made up of 14 amino acids. The CDR3 loop is CASRRTGENQPQHF. The CDR3, as DNA: TGTGCCAGTAGGCGAACGGGGGAAAATCAGCCCCAGCATTTT.

This chain joins TRBV20-1 and TRBJ2-1, with D unresolved. Germline V CDR1 and CDR2: DFQATT, SNEGSKA (reference sequence). The CDR3 is 13 residues long. Trimming took 0 bases from V and 8 from J, leaving 11 bases between them. The CDR3 sequence is CSARDIRTHEQFF. The DNA for the CDR3 is TGCAGTGCTAGAGATATCCGAACCCATGAGCAGTTCTTC.

The genes are TRBV6-5 and TRBJ2-2; the match to TRBD2 covers 10 bases. Germline trimming cut 7 bases from V and 7 bases from J; bases unmatched to any gene: 9. CDR1 is MNHEY, CDR2 SVGAGI, per germline. This CDR3 contains 15 residues. The CDR3 sequence: CASKGASGSFGELFF. CDR3 DNA sequence: TGTGCCAGCAAGGGGGCTAGCGGGAGCTTCGGGGAGCTGTTTTTT.

This clonotype was observed a few times. J is TRBJ2-3 and V is TRBV6-5; D is undetermined. CDR3 length: 14 amino acids. Trimming cost V 2 bases and J 0 bases, with 6 bases left between them. Germline assignment: CDR1 MNHEY and CDR2 SVGAGI. CDR3 amino acids: CASSYGLSTDTQYF. The CDR3 DNA sequence: TGTGCCAGCAGTTACGGGTTGAGCACAGATACGCAGTATTTT.

There are many counts of this clonotype. V gene TRBV7-9 combines with J gene TRBJ1-1; D remains ambiguous. This CDR3 has 15 residues. The ends were cut back, 1 base at V and 1 base at J, with 10 bases in the middle. The germline V gene has CDR1 SEHNR and CDR2 FQNEAQ (reference sequence). The CDR3 DNA sequence: TGTGCCAGCAGCTTAGATGCCGCAGGGAACACTGAAGCTTTCTTT. It yields the protein CASSLDAAGNTEAFF.

The gene calls are TRBV28 and TRBJ1-2; D is undetermined. The germline CDR1 and CDR2 sequences are MDHEN and SYDVKM. V was trimmed by 6 bases and J by 8 bases, leaving 10 bases between them. The CDR3 is made up of 11 amino acids. CDR3 sequence (DNA): TGTGCCAGCAGCCAAGGGCTGGGCTACACCTTC. Amino acid sequence: CASSQGLGYTF.

Ten or more counts support this clonotype. This chain connects TRBV7-6 to TRBJ2-7; tentatively, D is TRBD1 (5 bases). Germline values: CDR1 SGHVS, CDR2 FNYEAQ. The CDR3 is made up of 12 amino acids. V was pared by 5 bases and J by 6 bases, with 11 bases between. The CDR3 loop reads CASSPRRGEQYF. Written as DNA, the CDR3 is TGTGCCAGCAGCCCGCGAAGGGGCGAGCAGTACTTC.

The J gene is TRBJ2-2, the V gene TRBV7-9; 10 nucleotides agree with TRBD2. CDR1 SEHNR and CDR2 FQNEAQ come from the germline V gene (reference sequence). The V and J ends lost 5 bases and 4 bases, in that order; junction bases with no gene match: 4. The CDR3 is 15 residues long. The CDR3 DNA reads as TGTGCCAGCAGCCCAGGACTAGCGGTCACCGGGGAGCTGTTTTTT. Translating gives CASSPGLAVTGELFF. Full variable domain (missing parts from reference TRBV7-9 and TRBJ2-2): DTGVSQNPRHKITKRGQNVTFRCDPISEHNRLYWYRQTLGQGPEFLTYFQNEAQLEKSRLLSDRFSAERPKGSFSTLEIQRTEQGDSAMYLCASSPGLAVTGELFFGEGSRLTVL.

The chain uses TRBV27 and TRBJ1-5; D may be TRBD1 (5 bases). Trimming cost V 5 bases and J 3 bases, with 20 bases left between them. This CDR3 region has 17 residues. Germline values: CDR1 MNHEY, CDR2 SMNVEV (reference sequence). CDR3 DNA sequence: TGTGCCAGCAGTCCATTACTCCGGGACGGAGACAATCAGCCCCAGCATTTT. Protein product: CASSPLLRDGDNQPQHF.

This clonotype was detected ten times or more. The rearrangement joins TRBV20-1 to TRBJ2-7; D might be TRBD1 (5 bases). Trimming shortened V by 6 bases and J by 3 bases, and 15 bases separated the two germline ends. From germline, CDR1 is DFQATT and CDR2 SNEGSKA (reference sequence). CDR3 length: 13 residues. The CDR3 sequence is CSATGRAGYEQYF. For the CDR3, the DNA is TGCAGTGCAACAGGACGTGCCGGCTACGAGCAGTACTTC.

The chain carries TRBV12-3 or TRBV12-4 and TRBJ1-5, with D possibly matching TRBD1 (5 bases). This CDR3 has 13 amino acids. The V end was cut by 4 bases, the J end by 5 bases, with 9 bases between. CDR3 region: CASSWGNYQPQHF. CDR3 coding DNA: TGTGCCAGCAGTTGGGGCAATTATCAGCCCCAGCATTTT.

This clonotype has just a few counts. The V gene is TRBV27, the J gene TRBJ2-3; D uncertain. Per the germline V gene, CDR1 is MNHEY and CDR2 is SMNVEV (reference sequence). The CDR3 covers 16 residues. The V end was cut by 2 bases, the J end by 6 bases, with 18 bases between. The CDR3, as DNA: TGTGCCAGCAGTTTAGGGCCCGGCTCTATGGCGGATACGCAGTATTTT. Residues: CASSLGPGSMADTQYF.

This clonotype was seen a handful of times. The chain carries TRBV20-1 and TRBJ2-4, with 11 bases that match TRBD2. Per germline, CDR1 DFQATT and CDR2 SNEGSKA (reference sequence). The CDR3 spans 19 residues. After removal of 0 bases from V and 3 bases from J, the junction contained 13 bases not matched to a gene. The CDR3 sequence is CSARDPLAGGKVDKNIQYF. The CDR3 DNA reads TGCAGTGCTAGAGACCCGTTAGCGGGAGGGAAAGTAGACAAAAACATTCAGTACTTC.

This chain uses TRBV20-1 with TRBJ1-5, with D hard to call. V lost 0 bases to trimming and J lost 1 base, with 10 bases between them. The CDR3 runs 15 residues. Germline V gives CDR1 DFQATT, CDR2 SNEGSKA (reference sequence). CDR3 protein: CSARDLGQSNQPQHF. The CDR3 bases are TGCAGTGCTAGAGATCTCGGGCAAAGCAATCAGCCCCAGCATTTT.

This chain uses TRBV20-1 with TRBJ1-2, with 8 positions matching TRBD1. CDR3 length: 14 residues. The V segment lost 6 bases and the J segment 6 bases; nucleotides outside the gene matches: 12. The V gene's germline CDR1 is DFQATT and CDR2 SNEGSKA (reference sequence). CDR3 protein: CSAERTGYGDGYTF. In nucleotides, the CDR3 is TGCAGTGCGGAGCGGACAGGGTATGGGGATGGCTACACCTTC.

J is TRBJ1-5 and V is TRBV28; D is possibly TRBD1 (6 bases). CDR1 is MDHEN and CDR2 is SYDVKM in the germline V gene. With 6 bases removed from V and 8 bases from J, the gap between germline ends came to 14 bases. CDR3 length: 13 residues. This chain's CDR3 is CASSPGSGEPQHF. In DNA form, the CDR3 reads TGTGCCAGCAGCCCCGGCTCAGGGGAGCCCCAGCATTTT.

This clonotype has a handful of counts. This rearrangement joins TRBV6-1 to TRBJ2-3; possible D gene TRBD2, 5 bases. Trimming shortened V by 5 bases and J by 2 bases, and 14 bases separated the two germline ends. The CDR3 contains 15 residues. CDR1 and CDR2 (germline): MNHNS, SASEGT. For the CDR3, the DNA is TGTGCCAGCAGTCCAGTCTCCGGGGTCACAGATACGCAGTATTTT. Protein sequence: CASSPVSGVTDTQYF.

This clonotype was counted at least ten times. CDR3 coding DNA: TGCAGCGTTGAGGCGGTGAACGCGAACACCGGGGAGCTGTTTTTT. It is translated as CSVEAVNANTGELFF. The chain couples TRBV29-1 to TRBJ2-2; no reliable D call. CDR1 is SQVTM, CDR2 ANQGSEA, per germline. The CDR3 length is 15 residues. Between the trimmed V and J ends, which lost 3 bases and 0 bases, there was a span of 11 bases.

This clonotype was seen a handful of times. This chain connects TRBV29-1 to TRBJ2-2; no clear D. The CDR3 length is 15 residues. Trimming left V 5 bases short and J 0 bases short, with 13 bases between. Germline loops: CDR1 SQVTM, CDR2 ANQGSEA. For the CDR3, the DNA is TGCAGCGTTCCTTCTCTGGCCTCGAACACCGGGGAGCTGTTTTTT. Translation gives CSVPSLASNTGELFF.

This clonotype was counted at least ten times. V gene TRBV7-9 combines with J gene TRBJ2-3; D gene unclear. V was cut by 2 bases and J by 6 bases, with 3 bases left in between. CDR1 and CDR2 from the germline V gene are SEHNR and FQNEAQ (reference sequence). The CDR3 contains 11 residues. This CDR3 is CASSLYDTQYF. As DNA, the CDR3 is TGTGCCAGCAGCTTATATGATACGCAGTATTTT.

This clonotype was found many times. The rearrangement joins TRBV18 to TRBJ1-2, with a possible D match to TRBD1 (6 bases). CDR3 length: 13 amino acids. V dropped 4 bases and J dropped 10 bases, with 16 bases sitting between them. Germline loops: CDR1 KGHSH, CDR2 LQKENI. CDR3 DNA sequence: TGTGCCAGCTCACGGGACACGGGCCCTGTCTACACCTTC. It encodes CASSRDTGPVYTF. The whole variable domain, remainder taken from reference TRBV18 and TRBJ1-2, is NAGVMQNPRHLVRRRGQEARLRCSPMKGHSHVYWYRQLPEEGLKFMVYLQKENIIDESGMPKERFSAEFPKEGPSILRIQQVVRGDSAAYFCASSRDTGPVYTFGSGTRLTVV.

V gene TRBV6-2 or TRBV6-3 combines with J gene TRBJ1-3; D unclear. Germline V CDR1 and CDR2: MNHEY, SVGEGT. V dropped 6 bases and J dropped 3 bases, with 6 bases sitting between them. This CDR3 is 12 amino acids long. CDR3 sequence reads: CASRSLGNTIYF. The CDR3 coding sequence is TGTGCCAGCAGGAGCCTTGGAAACACCATATATTTT.